These 24 T cell receptor beta chains came from one sample sequenced in a study of T-cell memory formation after mild COVID-19. TCRdb ran MiXCR on the 5' RACE reads and lists one entry per CDR3 protein. The top ten hold 20% to 25% of the sample, which has a few hundred thousand distinct CDR3 sequences, about an eighth seen once. The sample was PBMCs or a T cell subset sorted from them (not recorded which). The receptors were gathered from a man between 18 and 35 years old who had mild COVID-19 (a few samples of this study predate the infection). Cell type and time point are not known.

This clonotype appeared a few times. The J gene is TRBJ2-3, the V gene TRBV20-1; 8 nucleotides agree with TRBD1. V lost 5 bases to trimming and J lost 3 bases; unmatched junction nucleotides: 1. CDR1 and CDR2 (germline): DFQATT, SNEGSKA (reference sequence). This CDR3 region has 12 residues. The CDR3 DNA sequence: TGCAGTGCTCAGGGGGCTACAGATACGCAGTATTTT. Amino acids: CSAQGATDTQYF.

This clonotype was counted a few times. V gene TRBV29-1 combines with J gene TRBJ2-3, with 11 nucleotides matching TRBD2. CDR3 length: 15 amino acids. Germline V CDR1 and CDR2: SQVTM, ANQGSEA. The CDR3 here is CSLSVTSGATDTQYF. DNA for the CDR3: TGCAGTCTTAGCGTGACTAGCGGGGCCACAGATACGCAGTATTTT.

The chain couples TRBV5-1 to TRBJ1-1, with D perhaps TRBD1 (5 bases). This CDR3 comprises 14 residues. Germline loops: CDR1 SGHRS, CDR2 YFSETQ. The germline V and J ends were trimmed by 4 bases and 7 bases, with 17 bases remaining between them. The CDR3 here is CASSPAQGAREAFF. For the CDR3, the DNA is TGCGCCAGCAGCCCCGCTCAGGGAGCTCGTGAAGCTTTCTTT.

The V and J genes are TRBV7-8 and TRBJ1-1; the D gene is possibly TRBD1 (5 bases). Per the germline V gene, CDR1 is SGHVS and CDR2 is FQNEAQ. V was cut by 5 bases and J by 1 base, with 8 bases left in between. The CDR3 loop spans 13 amino acids. CDR3 protein: CASSQGRNTEAFF. The CDR3 nucleotides read TGTGCCAGCAGCCAGGGCAGGAACACTGAAGCTTTCTTT. Combining the CDR3 with reference TRBV7-8 and TRBJ1-1 gives the whole variable domain GAGVSQSPRYKVAKRGQDVALRCDPISGHVSLFWYQQALGQGPEFLTYFQNEAQLDKSGLPSDRFFAERPEGSVSTLKIQRTQQEDSAVYLCASSQGRNTEAFFGQGTRLTVV.

This clonotype came up a few times. The chain joins TRBV20-1 to TRBJ2-3; the D gene is possibly TRBD1 (5 bases). Trimming removed 2 bases from V and 1 base from J, with 10 bases in between. The V gene's germline CDR1 is DFQATT and CDR2 SNEGSKA (reference sequence). The CDR3 totals 14 residues. The CDR3 sequence is CSARFVRGTDTQYF. The CDR3 nucleotides are TGCAGTGCTAGATTCGTCAGGGGCACAGATACGCAGTATTTT.

This clonotype was seen only a few times. CDR3 region: CASSFSTRNTIYF. The CDR3 DNA reads TGTGCCAGCAGCTTCAGCACCCGAAACACCATATATTTT. The chain combines TRBV11-2 with TRBJ1-3; unclear D gene. The germline V gene encodes CDR1 SGHAT and CDR2 FQNNGV. The CDR3 extends over 13 amino acids. V was clipped by 3 bases and J by 5 bases, with 8 bases between them.

This clonotype appeared a few times. V is TRBV18 and J is TRBJ1-2; perhaps TRBD1 as D (5 bases). The CDR3 extends over 13 amino acids. Germline lookup yields CDR1 KGHSH and CDR2 LQKENI. Deletions cut 2 bases from V and 3 bases from J, with 7 bases between. Written as DNA, the CDR3 is TGTGCCAGCTCACCAATGACAGACTATGGCTACACCTTC. Translation gives CASSPMTDYGYTF.

The chain carries TRBV2 and TRBJ2-2; D is perhaps TRBD2 (6 bases). CDR3 length equals 14 residues. Germline V gene lookup returns CDR1 SNHLY and CDR2 FYNNEI. The V gene lost 9 bases and the J gene lost 0 bases, with 11 bases spanning the gap. The CDR3 DNA reads as TGTGCCAGTGCCGCGGGGTCGAACACCGGGGAGCTGTTTTTT. Its translation is CASAAGSNTGELFF.

The chain uses TRBV27 and TRBJ2-7, with TRBD2 matching 11 bases. CDR1 is MNHEY, CDR2 SMNVEV, per germline (reference sequence). J lost 6 bases, V lost 6 bases, and 7 bases had no gene match. CDR3 length equals 14 residues. CDR3 bases: TGTGCCAGCAGATCTAGCGGGGGGCGTCTCGAGCAGTACTTC. Protein: CASRSSGGRLEQYF.

A few counts support this clonotype. The J gene is TRBJ1-5, the V gene TRBV6-5, with 7 bases that match TRBD1. Germline-derived CDR1 and CDR2 are MNHEY and SVGAGI. The V segment lost 6 bases and the J segment 6 bases; nucleotides outside the gene matches: 2. The length of the CDR3 is 12 residues. CDR3: CASRTGIQPQHF. As DNA, the CDR3 is TGTGCCAGCAGGACAGGGATTCAGCCCCAGCATTTT.

This chain links TRBV28 with TRBJ1-4; a possible D gene is TRBD1 (5 bases). CDR3 length: 18 residues. CDR1 and CDR2 (germline): MDHEN, SYDVKM. Between the trimmed V and J ends, which lost 4 bases and 7 bases, there was a span of 25 bases. CDR3 bases: TGTGCCAGCAGTTCCTTCTGGTTTGGGACGAGGTTAACTGAAAAACTGTTTTTT. Translating gives CASSSFWFGTRLTEKLFF.

This clonotype was observed once. DNA of the CDR3: TGCGCCAGCAGCCAAGGTGGGGGGATGGGGGAGCAGTACGTC. Translated, it gives CASSQGGGMGEQYV. V and J are TRBV4-1 and TRBJ2-7; weak D call: TRBD2 (6 bases). V gave up 1 base and J gave up 7 bases, with 14 bases separating them. This CDR3 is built from 14 residues. Germline loops: CDR1 MGHRA, CDR2 YSYEKL.

The V gene is TRBV20-1, the J gene TRBJ2-3; TRBD2 aligns across 8 bases. This CDR3 region has 14 residues. CDR1 is DFQATT, CDR2 SNEGSKA, per germline (reference sequence). V lost 1 base to trimming and J lost 3 bases; unmatched junction nucleotides: 3. CDR3 sequence reads: CSARAGGGTDTQYF. Here the CDR3 DNA reads TGCAGTGCTAGAGCTGGCGGGGGGACAGATACGCAGTATTTT.

J is TRBJ2-5 and V is TRBV4-1, with 10 bases fitting TRBD2. In germline, CDR1 is MGHRA, CDR2 YSYEKL. This CDR3 is built from 15 residues. The V gene end was trimmed by 10 bases and the J gene end by 0 bases; junction bases not matched to a gene: 8. The CDR3 sequence: CATSERGGNQETQYF. The CDR3, as DNA: TGCGCCACCTCAGAGCGGGGGGGCAACCAAGAGACCCAGTACTTC.

V gene TRBV27 combines with J gene TRBJ2-5, with 8 bases aligning to TRBD1. CDR1 is MNHEY, CDR2 SMNVEV, per germline (reference sequence). The CDR3 is made up of 13 amino acids. Germline trimming cut 3 bases from V and 4 bases from J; bases unmatched to any gene: 1. The DNA for the CDR3 is TGTGCCAGCAGTTTCGACAGGGGAGAGACCCAGTACTTC. This codes for CASSFDRGETQYF.

The rearrangement joins TRBV25-1 to TRBJ2-1; the D is unclear. This CDR3 is 10 amino acids long. CDR1 MGHDK and CDR2 SYGVNS come from the germline V gene. V dropped 6 bases and J dropped 8 bases, with 5 bases sitting between them. The CDR3 DNA reads as TGTGCCAGCAGATCCGATGAGCAGTTCTTC. This gives the protein CASRSDEQFF.

In its sample, this clonotype was seen many times. The rearrangement uses TRBV7-9 and TRBJ2-7; maybe TRBD2 (6 bases). CDR3 size: 13 residues. Trimming took off 3 bases at V and 3 bases at J, with 9 bases between the two ends. CDR1 and CDR2 from the germline V gene are SEHNR and FQNEAQ (reference sequence). The CDR3, as DNA: TGTGCCAGCAGCTTGGAGGGAATCTACGAGCAGTACGTC. This gives the protein CASSLEGIYEQYV.

This clonotype has a handful of counts. V and J are TRBV19 and TRBJ2-7, with TRBD1 matching 8 bases. CDR3 size: 13 residues. CDR1 and CDR2 from the germline V gene are LNHDA and SQIVND (reference sequence). Losses at the gene ends were 7 bases for V and 1 base for J; bases not matched to a gene: 3. In nucleotides, the CDR3 is TGTGCCAGTATTGACAGGGGTTCCTACGAGCAGTACTTC. It codes for CASIDRGSYEQYF.

This clonotype was observed a few times. The CDR3 loop is CAISEGTGMVQYF. In nucleotides, the CDR3 is TGTGCCATCAGTGAAGGGACAGGGATGGTCCAGTACTTC. The chain joins TRBV10-3 to TRBJ2-5, with 9 bases identical to TRBD1. The CDR3 runs to 13 residues. The junction had 6 bases not matched to a gene; V was cut back by 3 bases and J by 10 bases. Germline V gene sequence: CDR1 ENHRY, CDR2 SYGVKD.

The chain couples TRBV7-8 to TRBJ2-7, with D perhaps given as TRBD1 or TRBD2 (6 bases each). This CDR3 comprises 20 residues. V dropped 1 base and J dropped 0 bases, with 25 bases sitting between them. Germline V CDR1 and CDR2: SGHVS, FQNEAQ. DNA for the CDR3: TGTGCCAGCAGCTTAGGTAGAGGAGCGGAGGGGGATGGGGGCTCCTACGAGCAGTACTTC. Translated: CASSLGRGAEGDGGSYEQYF.

This clonotype was seen a handful of times. This rearrangement joins TRBV4-3 to TRBJ1-1; D is undetermined. The germline V and J ends were trimmed by 0 bases and 11 bases, with 19 bases remaining between them. Germline CDR1 and CDR2: LGHNA and YSLEER. There are 15 residues in the CDR3. CDR3 sequence: CASSQDGLREEVAFF. CDR3 sequence (DNA): TGCGCCAGCAGCCAAGACGGCCTCCGGGAGGAGGTCGCTTTCTTT.

The chain employs TRBV20-1 and TRBJ1-1, with 10 bases aligning to TRBD1. Germline CDR1 is DFQATT and CDR2 is SNEGSKA (reference sequence). V lost 8 bases, J lost 1 base, and 10 bases stayed unmatched. The CDR3 loop spans 15 amino acids. CDR3 sequence reads: CSYPDRGNWNTEAFF. As DNA, the CDR3 is TGCAGTTATCCGGACAGGGGGAACTGGAACACTGAAGCTTTCTTT.

This clonotype was found a few times. This rearrangement joins TRBV4-1 to TRBJ2-1; the D is unclear. CDR3 size: 18 residues. Germline loops: CDR1 MGHRA, CDR2 YSYEKL. V was cut by 0 bases and J by 4 bases, with 19 bases left in between. The CDR3 DNA sequence: TGCGCCAGCAGCCAAGAGCAACGGTCCGAGAATCCATACAATGAGCAGTTCTTC. It translates to CASSQEQRSENPYNEQFF.

This clonotype came up many times. This sequence joins TRBV9 and TRBJ1-3, with D unclear. Trimming took off 4 bases at V and 4 bases at J, with 18 bases between the two ends. Germline assignment: CDR1 SGDLS and CDR2 YYNGEE. There are 16 residues in the CDR3. As DNA, the CDR3 is TGTGCCAGCAGCCCCCGGCTCGAGAGTTGGGGAAACACCATATATTTT. Protein product: CASSPRLESWGNTIYF.